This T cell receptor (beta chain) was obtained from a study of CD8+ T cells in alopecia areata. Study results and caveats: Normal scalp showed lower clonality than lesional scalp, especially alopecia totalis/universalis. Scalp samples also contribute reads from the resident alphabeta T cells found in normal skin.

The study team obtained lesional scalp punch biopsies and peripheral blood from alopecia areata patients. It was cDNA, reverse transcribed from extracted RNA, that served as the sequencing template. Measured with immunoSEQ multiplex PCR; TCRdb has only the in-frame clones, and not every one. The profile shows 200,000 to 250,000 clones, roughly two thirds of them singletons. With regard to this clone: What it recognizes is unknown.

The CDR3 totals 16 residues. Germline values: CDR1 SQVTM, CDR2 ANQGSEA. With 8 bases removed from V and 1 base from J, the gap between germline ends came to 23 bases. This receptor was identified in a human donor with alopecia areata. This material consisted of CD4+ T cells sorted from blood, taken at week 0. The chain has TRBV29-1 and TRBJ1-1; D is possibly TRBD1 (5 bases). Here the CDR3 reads CSIYGGGGVGNTEAFF. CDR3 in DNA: TGCAGCATTTACGGCGGGGGAGGGGTAGGGAACACTGAAGCTTTCTTT.